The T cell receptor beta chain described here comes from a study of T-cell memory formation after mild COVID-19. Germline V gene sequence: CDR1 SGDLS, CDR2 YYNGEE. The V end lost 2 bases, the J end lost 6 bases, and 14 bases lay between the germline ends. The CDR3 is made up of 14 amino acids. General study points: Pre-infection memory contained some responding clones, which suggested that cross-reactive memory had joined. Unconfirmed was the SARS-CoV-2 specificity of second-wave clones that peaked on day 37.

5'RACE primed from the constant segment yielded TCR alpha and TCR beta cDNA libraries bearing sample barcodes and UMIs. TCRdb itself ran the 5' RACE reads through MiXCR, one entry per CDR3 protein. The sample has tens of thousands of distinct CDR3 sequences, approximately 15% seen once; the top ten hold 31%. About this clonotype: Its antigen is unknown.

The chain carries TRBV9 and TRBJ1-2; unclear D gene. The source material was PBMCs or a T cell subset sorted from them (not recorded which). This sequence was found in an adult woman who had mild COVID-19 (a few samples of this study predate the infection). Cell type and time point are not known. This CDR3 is CASSVQYGRDGYTF. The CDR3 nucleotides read TGTGCCAGCAGCGTCCAATATGGGAGAGATGGCTACACCTTC.